Listed here is a single T cell receptor beta chain. These data belong to a study of technical replicates of blood from several donors. V lost 2 bases and J lost 8; bases outside the gene matches: 6. CDR3 length equals 14 residues. CDR1 MGHRA and CDR2 YSYEKL come from the germline V gene. Here immunoSEQ multiplex PCR was the method, and the copy in TCRdb shows in-frame clones only, minus some. Of around 80,000 clones listed, 75% to 90% are singletons. Sequenced: T cells isolated from PBMCs. The clonotype originates from a human donor in good health. The chain recombines TRBV4-1 with TRBJ1-3, with 7 bases identical to TRBD1. CDR3 region: CASSQSSQGDTIYF. The CDR3 DNA is TGCGCCAGCAGCCAATCCTCGCAGGGGGACACCATATATTTT.